The clone carrying this TCR beta chain was observed a handful of times. The sample comes from a study of cytomegalovirus exposure and HLA in healthy donors. 13 Jbeta primers and 60 Vbeta primers were used for the PCR. Data came from immunoSEQ multiplex PCR; TCRdb stores just in-frame clones and leaves some out. The data show some 150,000 clones, roughly 80% seen once. The CDR3 consists of 15 residues. After removal of 1 base from V and 5 bases from J, the junction contained 3 bases not matched to a gene. Germline V gene sequence: CDR1 SGHDT, CDR2 YYEEEE. J is TRBJ1-5 and V is TRBV5-6; TRBD1 aligns across 10 bases. This TCR derives from a female donor in good health and CMV-seronegative. Sequenced input: PBMCs. The CDR3, as DNA: TGTGCCAGCAGCTTGTGGGACAGGGGCGATCAGCCCCAGCATTTT. Protein product: CASSLWDRGDQPQHF. Filled out from reference TRBV5-6 and TRBJ1-5, the complete variable domain reads DAGVTQSPTHLIKTRGQQVTLRCSPKSGHDTVSWYQQALGQGPQFIFQYYEEEERQRGNFPDRFSGHQFPNYSSELNVNALLLGDSALYLCASSLWDRGDQPQHFGDGTRLSIL.